The 29 T cell receptor beta chains below all came from one sample that was sequenced in a study of T cell responses to AZD1222 COVID-19 vaccine. The data were produced by immunoSEQ multiplex PCR, yet TCRdb's version contains in-frame clones alone and is incomplete. There are some 170,000 clones in the sample; approximately 90% occur only once, and around 4.4% lies in the top ten. The material was peripheral blood, obtained on day 0 of MenACWY control vaccination. The source of these receptors is an adult in good health.

The V call is TRBV7-2, the J call TRBJ2-1, with no clear D. The CDR3 is made up of 13 amino acids. CDR1 and CDR2 (germline): SGHTA, FQGNSA. V was clipped by 1 base and J by 13 bases, with 14 bases between them. CDR3 in DNA: TGTGCCAGCAGCTTAGGACTGCCGACACGCCAGTTCTTC. Its translation: CASSLGLPTRQFF.

The chain joins TRBV9 to TRBJ2-7; tentatively, D is TRBD1 or TRBD2 (5 bases each). The germline CDR1 and CDR2 sequences are SGDLS and YYNGEE. The length of the CDR3 is 14 residues. V lost 4 bases to trimming and J lost 3 bases, with 14 bases between them. In DNA form, the CDR3 reads TGTGCCAGCAGCTCGGGGCCCCTGAACTACGAGCAGTACTTC. As protein: CASSSGPLNYEQYF.

V and J are TRBV19 and TRBJ1-5; D is perhaps TRBD1 (5 bases). The CDR3 is 19 residues long. Trimming left V 1 base short and J 4 bases short, with 23 bases between. CDR1 and CDR2 (germline): LNHDA, SQIVND (reference sequence). CDR3 nucleotide sequence: TGTGCCAGTAGTATAGCGAGGGGACGCGAAAAGGGGAGAAATCAGCCCCAGCATTTT. Translated: CASSIARGREKGRNQPQHF.

This clone has only one observation. The chain employs TRBV7-8 and TRBJ1-2; 7 bases map to TRBD1. Trimming took 5 bases from V and 7 from J; bases not matched to a gene: 7. The CDR3 extends over 13 amino acids. Looked up from germline, CDR1 is SGHVS and CDR2 is FQNEAQ. Here the CDR3 DNA reads TGTGCCAGCAGCCGTACAGGGGAAGGTGGCTACACCTTC. Translated, it gives CASSRTGEGGYTF.

The chain uses TRBV27 and TRBJ1-2, with D possibly being TRBD1 (6 bases). Trimming cost V 6 bases and J 3 bases, with 17 bases left between them. Per germline, CDR1 MNHEY and CDR2 SMNVEV (reference sequence). The CDR3 is 15 residues long. CDR3 DNA: TGTGCCAGCAGGGGGGGGCGGGTAATGGACTATGGCTACACCTTC. Residues: CASRGGRVMDYGYTF.

The V gene is TRBV15, the J gene TRBJ2-1; no clear D. The CDR3 totals 16 residues. With 0 bases removed from V and 4 bases from J, the gap between germline ends came to 13 bases. In germline, CDR1 is LNHNV, CDR2 YYDKDF (reference sequence). The CDR3 region has the DNA TGTGCCACCAGCAGAGACATTTCGGCCCCTTACAATGAGCAGTTCTTC. It specifies CATSRDISAPYNEQFF.

The gene calls are TRBV9 and TRBJ2-3; unclear D gene. Germline CDR1 reads SGDLS; CDR2 reads YYNGEE. CDR3 length equals 15 residues. V shed 2 bases and J shed 0 bases, with 10 bases lying between them. The CDR3 sequence is CASSVALGSTDTQYF. CDR3 nucleotides: TGTGCCAGCAGCGTGGCGCTGGGTAGCACAGATACGCAGTATTTT.

This clone appeared a single time. This chain connects TRBV3-1 (or the pseudogene TRBV3-2) to TRBJ1-2; no definite D call. From germline, CDR1 is LGHDT and CDR2 YNNKEL (reference sequence). The CDR3 length is 12 residues. Trimming removed 5 bases from V and 5 bases from J, with 9 bases in between. Here the CDR3 DNA reads TGTGCCAGCAGCTTGGGAACTTATGGCTACACCTTC. It is translated as CASSLGTYGYTF.

The chain carries TRBV11-2 and TRBJ2-5, with no clear D. Trimming removed 8 bases from V and 5 bases from J, with 9 bases in between. The CDR3 consists of 11 residues. Germline V lookup: CDR1 SGHAT, CDR2 FQNNGV. The CDR3: CASGLGETQYF. CDR3 DNA sequence: TGTGCCAGCGGCCTCGGGGAGACCCAGTACTTC.

The chain is built from TRBV5-1 and TRBJ2-2; 7 bases are shared with TRBD2. In germline, CDR1 is SGHRS, CDR2 YFSETQ. This CDR3 has 15 amino acids. With 1 base clipped from V and 4 bases from J, the junction kept 4 bases outside the gene matches. The CDR3 spells CASSLTTSRTGELFF. The CDR3, as DNA: TGCGCCAGCAGCTTGACGACTAGCCGCACCGGGGAGCTGTTTTTT.

The V call is TRBV28, the J call TRBJ2-1; tentatively, D is TRBD1 (6 bases). The length of the CDR3 is 15 residues. The V gene lost 8 bases and the J gene lost 0 bases, with 14 bases spanning the gap. CDR1 and CDR2 from the germline V gene are MDHEN and SYDVKM. The CDR3 here is CASQSTGSSYNEQFF. DNA of the CDR3: TGTGCCAGCCAATCAACAGGGAGCTCCTACAATGAGCAGTTCTTC. Full variable domain (remainder filled in from reference TRBV28 and TRBJ2-1): DVKVTQSSRYLVKRTGEKVFLECVQDMDHENMFWYRQDPGLGLRLIYFSYDVKMKEKGDIPEGYSVSREKKERFSLILESASTNQTSMYLCASQSTGSSYNEQFFGPGTRLTVL.

The chain recombines TRBV24-1 with TRBJ2-1; 9 bases align to TRBD1. The CDR3 contains 17 residues. Germline-derived CDR1 and CDR2 are KGHDR and SFDVKD. With 0 bases clipped from V and 9 bases from J, the junction kept 11 bases outside the gene matches. CDR3 nucleotide sequence: TGTGCCACCAGTGATTTGGTATCGGGACAGGGTTTTGGTGAGCAGTTCTTC. Translating gives CATSDLVSGQGFGEQFF.

The rearrangement uses TRBV19 and TRBJ2-7, with TRBD1 as a possible D gene (5 bases). The CDR3 is 15 amino acids. Germline-derived CDR1 and CDR2 are LNHDA and SQIVND (reference sequence). V lost 5 bases to trimming and J lost 2 bases, with 16 bases between them. The CDR3: CASSPQGRGPYEQYF. CDR3 nucleotides: TGTGCCAGTAGTCCCCAGGGAAGGGGCCCCTACGAGCAGTACTTC.

The chain joins TRBV24-1 to TRBJ2-1, with D possibly called TRBD1 or TRBD2 (5 bases each). The CDR3 has 13 residues. V was shortened by 6 bases and J by 7 bases, with 12 bases between the two germline ends. Germline V gives CDR1 KGHDR, CDR2 SFDVKD. CDR3 protein: CATSRGRANEQFF. In DNA form, the CDR3 reads TGTGCCACCAGTCGGGGACGGGCGAATGAGCAGTTCTTC.

The chain carries TRBV11-3 and TRBJ1-1; 9 bases are shared with TRBD1. Germline trimming cut 5 bases from V and 7 bases from J; bases unmatched to any gene: 8. Germline CDR1 is SGHNT and CDR2 is YENEEA. The length of the CDR3 is 14 residues. CDR3 sequence (DNA): TGTGCCAGCAGCCGGGGACAGGGAAGGGATGAAGCTTTCTTT. Amino acid sequence: CASSRGQGRDEAFF.

The gene calls are TRBV18 and TRBJ1-5; perhaps TRBD1 as D (5 bases). Between the trimmed V and J ends, which lost 5 bases and 6 bases, there was a span of 11 bases. This CDR3 is built from 13 residues. Germline-derived CDR1 and CDR2 are KGHSH and LQKENI. The CDR3 DNA reads as TGTGCCAGCTCAGCGGGGGAATTTCAGCCCCAGCATTTT. It yields the protein CASSAGEFQPQHF. Full variable domain (rest looked up from reference TRBV18 and TRBJ1-5): NAGVMQNPRHLVRRRGQEARLRCSPMKGHSHVYWYRQLPEEGLKFMVYLQKENIIDESGMPKERFSAEFPKEGPSILRIQQVVRGDSAAYFCASSAGEFQPQHFGDGTRLSIL.

The rearrangement links TRBV18 to TRBJ2-5; D perhaps matches TRBD2 (6 bases). There are 13 residues in the CDR3. The germline gives CDR1 KGHSH, CDR2 LQKENI. The V end lost 6 bases, the J end lost 4 bases, and 12 bases lay between the germline ends. The CDR3 DNA sequence: TGTGCCAGCTCGCGGGACTCTGGAGAGACCCAGTACTTC. This encodes CASSRDSGETQYF. Drawing the rest from reference TRBV18 and TRBJ2-5, the complete variable domain is NAGVMQNPRHLVRRRGQEARLRCSPMKGHSHVYWYRQLPEEGLKFMVYLQKENIIDESGMPKERFSAEFPKEGPSILRIQQVVRGDSAAYFCASSRDSGETQYFGPGTRLLVL.

This CDR3 reads CASRNRKRESSYEQYF. In nucleotides, the CDR3 is TGTGCCAGCAGGAATCGGAAGCGGGAGAGCTCCTACGAGCAGTACTTC. The chain employs TRBV27 and TRBJ2-7; 8 nucleotides line up with TRBD2. This CDR3 spans 16 amino acids. The trim removed 6 bases at V and 0 bases at J, leaving 10 bases unmatched. Germline assignment: CDR1 MNHEY and CDR2 SMNVEV (reference sequence).

The chain links TRBV2 to TRBJ1-6; unclear D gene. The CDR3 loop spans 14 amino acids. The germline CDR1 and CDR2 sequences are SNHLY and FYNNEI. The germline V and J ends were trimmed by 2 bases and 8 bases, with 10 bases remaining between them. In DNA, the CDR3 is TGTGCCAGCAGTGAATACCGTTGGGATTCACCCCTCCACTTT. This encodes CASSEYRWDSPLHF.

This chain links TRBV30 with TRBJ2-1; 8 bases match TRBD2. CDR1 and CDR2 (germline): GTSNPN, SVGIG (reference sequence). V lost 2 bases, J lost 4 bases, and 7 bases stayed unmatched. The CDR3 extends over 15 amino acids. This CDR3 reads CAWSLIAGPYNEQFF. CDR3 sequence (DNA): TGTGCCTGGAGTCTAATAGCGGGACCTTACAATGAGCAGTTCTTC.

The gene calls are TRBV27 and TRBJ2-1; D ambiguous. V lost 1 base to trimming and J lost 10 bases, with 11 bases between them. The germline V gene encodes CDR1 MNHEY and CDR2 SMNVEV (reference sequence). This CDR3 comprises 13 residues. The CDR3 loop reads CASSLFAYEEQFF. The CDR3 nucleotides read TGTGCCAGCAGTTTATTCGCCTACGAGGAGCAGTTCTTC.

The chain links TRBV27 to TRBJ2-3; D might be TRBD1 (5 bases). CDR1 is MNHEY and CDR2 is SMNVEV in the germline V gene (reference sequence). V lost 3 bases, J lost 2 bases, and 9 bases lay in between. This CDR3 is 14 amino acids long. DNA for the CDR3: TGTGCCAGCAGTTTTCAGGGAATCACAGATACGCAGTATTTT. Encoded protein: CASSFQGITDTQYF.

The J gene is TRBJ1-4, the V gene TRBV7-8, with D possibly TRBD1 on 6 matching bases. Between the trimmed V and J ends, which lost 0 bases and 8 bases, there was a span of 16 bases. From germline, CDR1 is SGHVS and CDR2 FQNEAQ. The CDR3 sequence is 16 residues long. CDR3 in DNA: TGTGCCAGCAGCTTAGCGAACAGGGACCTGGGAGAAAAACTGTTTTTT. Its translation is CASSLANRDLGEKLFF.

The J gene is TRBJ1-1, the V gene TRBV11-1, with D perhaps matching TRBD1 (6 bases). Trimming pared 0 bases from V and 6 bases from J, leaving 11 bases between. This CDR3 comprises 14 residues. Germline-derived CDR1 and CDR2 are SGHAT and FQDESV (reference sequence). CDR3 loop: CASSLATGRSEAFF. The DNA of the CDR3 is TGTGCCAGCAGCTTAGCTACAGGGAGATCTGAAGCTTTCTTT. Complete variable domain (other parts from reference TRBV11-1 and TRBJ1-1): EAEVAQSPRYKITEKSQAVAFWCDPISGHATLYWYRQILGQGPELLVQFQDESVVDDSQLPKDRFSAERLKGVDSTLKIQPAELGDSAMYLCASSLATGRSEAFFGQGTRLTVV.

DNA of the CDR3: TGTGCCTGGAGCCTGTCATTGATGGGGGGTGAGCAGTTCTTC. Translation: CAWSLSLMGGEQFF. The rearrangement joins TRBV30 to TRBJ2-1, with D tentatively TRBD2 (6 bases). Germline V gene data show CDR1 as GTSNPN and CDR2 as SVGIG (reference sequence). This CDR3 comprises 14 residues. The V gene lost 3 bases and the J gene lost 9 bases, with 18 bases spanning the gap.

This chain's CDR3 is CATSDSTGSYEQYF. In DNA form, the CDR3 reads TGTGCCACCAGTGATTCGACAGGTTCCTACGAGCAGTACTTC. The chain has TRBV24-1 and TRBJ2-7, with D perhaps TRBD1 (6 bases). Germline V lookup: CDR1 KGHDR, CDR2 SFDVKD. The CDR3 covers 14 residues. V dropped 2 bases and J dropped 1 base, with 8 bases sitting between them.

The chain has TRBV28 and TRBJ1-3, with D unclear. CDR3 length: 14 residues. Per the germline V gene, CDR1 is MDHEN and CDR2 is SYDVKM. The V end lost 6 bases, the J end lost 1 base, and 10 bases lay between the germline ends. The CDR3 DNA follows: TGTGCCAGCAGCGATATCGGGTCTGGAAACACCATATATTTT. This translates into CASSDIGSGNTIYF.

The CDR3 loop reads CASSLRAGGNGYTF. CDR3 DNA: TGTGCCAGCAGCTTACGGGCTGGGGGAAATGGCTACACCTTC. The chain recombines TRBV7-9 with TRBJ1-2, with a weak D call TRBD1 (5 bases). Germline V CDR1 and CDR2: SEHNR, FQNEAQ (reference sequence). Trimming pared 2 bases from V and 6 bases from J, leaving 13 bases between. The CDR3 runs 14 residues.

The genes are TRBV19 and TRBJ2-7, with D tentatively TRBD2 (6 bases). Trimming left V 4 bases short and J 2 bases short, with 15 bases between. CDR1 and CDR2 from the germline V gene are LNHDA and SQIVND (reference sequence). The CDR3 has 15 residues. The CDR3, as DNA: TGTGCCAGTAGTACGGACGGGACTTCCCCCTACGAGCAGTACTTC. Protein sequence: CASSTDGTSPYEQYF.